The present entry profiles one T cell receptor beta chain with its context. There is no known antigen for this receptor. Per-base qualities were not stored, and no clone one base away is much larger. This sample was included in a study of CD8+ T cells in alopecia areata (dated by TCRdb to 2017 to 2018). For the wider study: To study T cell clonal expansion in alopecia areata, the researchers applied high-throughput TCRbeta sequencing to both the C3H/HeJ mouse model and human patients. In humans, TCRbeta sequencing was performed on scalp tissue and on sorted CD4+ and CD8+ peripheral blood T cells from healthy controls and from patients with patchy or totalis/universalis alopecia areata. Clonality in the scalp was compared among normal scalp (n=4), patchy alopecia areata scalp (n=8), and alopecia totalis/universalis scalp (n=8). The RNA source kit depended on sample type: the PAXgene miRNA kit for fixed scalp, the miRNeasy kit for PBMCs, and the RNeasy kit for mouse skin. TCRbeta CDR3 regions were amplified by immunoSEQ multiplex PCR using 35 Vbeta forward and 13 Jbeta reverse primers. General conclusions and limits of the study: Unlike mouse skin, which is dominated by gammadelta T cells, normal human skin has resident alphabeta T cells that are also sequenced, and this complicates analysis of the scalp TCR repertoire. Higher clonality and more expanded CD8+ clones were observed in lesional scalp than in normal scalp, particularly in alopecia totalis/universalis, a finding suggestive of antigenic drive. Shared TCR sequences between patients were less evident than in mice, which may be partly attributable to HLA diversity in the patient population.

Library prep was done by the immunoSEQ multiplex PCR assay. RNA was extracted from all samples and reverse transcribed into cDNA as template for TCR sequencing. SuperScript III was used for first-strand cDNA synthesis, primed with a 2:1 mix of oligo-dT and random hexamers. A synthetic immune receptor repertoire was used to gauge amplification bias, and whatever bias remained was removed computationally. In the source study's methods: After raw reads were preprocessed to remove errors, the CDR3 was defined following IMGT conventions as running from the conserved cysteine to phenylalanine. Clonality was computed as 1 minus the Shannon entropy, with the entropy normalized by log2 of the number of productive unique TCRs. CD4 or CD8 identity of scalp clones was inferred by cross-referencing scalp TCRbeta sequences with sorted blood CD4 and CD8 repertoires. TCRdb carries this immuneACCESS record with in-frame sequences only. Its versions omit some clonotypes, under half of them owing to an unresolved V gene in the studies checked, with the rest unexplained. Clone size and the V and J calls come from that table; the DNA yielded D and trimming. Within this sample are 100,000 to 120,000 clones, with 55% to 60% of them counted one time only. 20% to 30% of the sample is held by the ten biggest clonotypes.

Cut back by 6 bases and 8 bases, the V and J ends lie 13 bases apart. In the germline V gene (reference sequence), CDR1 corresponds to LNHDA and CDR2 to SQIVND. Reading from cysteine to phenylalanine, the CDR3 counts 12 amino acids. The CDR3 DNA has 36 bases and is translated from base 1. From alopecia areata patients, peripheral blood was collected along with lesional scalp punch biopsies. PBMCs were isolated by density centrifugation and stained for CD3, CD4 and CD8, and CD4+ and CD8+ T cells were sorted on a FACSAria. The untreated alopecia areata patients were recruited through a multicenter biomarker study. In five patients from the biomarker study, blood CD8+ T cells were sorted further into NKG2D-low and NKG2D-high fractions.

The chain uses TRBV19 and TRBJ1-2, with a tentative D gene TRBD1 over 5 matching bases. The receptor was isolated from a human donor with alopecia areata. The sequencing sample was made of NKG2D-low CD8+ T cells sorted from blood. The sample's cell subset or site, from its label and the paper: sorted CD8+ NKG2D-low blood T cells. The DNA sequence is TGTGCCAGTAGGGGGGATTTAGGCGGCTACACCTTC. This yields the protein CASRGDLGGYTF. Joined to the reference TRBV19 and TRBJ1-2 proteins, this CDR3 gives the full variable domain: DGGITQSPKYLFRKEGQNVTLSCEQNLNHDAMYWYRQDPGQGLRLIYYSQIVNDFQKGDIAEGYSVSREKKESFPLTVTSAQKNPTAFYLCASRGDLGGYTFGSGTRLTVV.